This T cell receptor (beta chain) was sequenced during a study of low-dose radiotherapy and immunotherapy resistance in tumors. As for time point: after trial treatment. The treatment here: LDRT plus nivolumab, ipilimumab, low-dose cyclophosphamide and aspirin (RACIN trial). Nivolumab, ipilimumab, aspirin, low-dose cyclophosphamide and low-dose radiotherapy were given to donors. Eligibility was restricted to patients presenting with advanced solid tumors that lacked tumor-infiltrating lymphocytes. Primers used for first-strand cDNA, a TRAV- and TRBV-specific set, covered both alpha and beta chains. It was with a constant-region primer and a V-primer adapter that TCRs were amplified over around 18 PCR cycles. TCRdb analysed the reads with MiXCR anew, one entry per CDR3 protein. The table has 35,000 to 45,000 distinct CDR3 sequences, less than 30% seen once; the top ten hold about 9.4%. CDR1 is SQVTM and CDR2 is ANQGSEA in the germline V gene. CDR3 length equals 10 residues. The V gene lost 6 bases and the J gene lost 5 bases, with 7 bases spanning the gap.

This clonotype was found a few times. V gene TRBV29-1 combines with J gene TRBJ2-5, with D hard to call. The sample here was PBMCs, taken after low-dose radiotherapy plus immunotherapy. This sequence was found in a male donor with prostate cancer. CDR3 loop: CSVGRETQYF. The DNA of the CDR3 is TGCAGCGTGGGCCGCGAGACCCAGTACTTC.